Each of the 30 T cell receptor beta chains below was sequenced from the same sample in a study of neurological immune-mediated disorders. TCRdb fed the 5' RACE reads into MiXCR, producing one record per CDR3 protein. The data hold roughly 89,000 distinct CDR3 sequences, with 2.5% to 3% observed a single time. The material sequenced was PBMCs. The receptors were sampled from a woman aged 30 to 39 with multiple sclerosis.

This clonotype appeared a few times. This sequence may be a read error, since a much larger clone differs from it by one base. This chain links TRBV12-3 or TRBV12-4 with TRBJ2-3, with D hard to call. The CDR3 loop spans 13 amino acids. Trimming took off 7 bases at V and 7 bases at J, with 15 bases between the two ends. The CDR3 DNA follows: TGTGCCAGCACTCCCCTTGTGGCCAATACGCAGTATTTT. Its protein is CASTPLVANTQYF.

This clonotype was picked up many times. The rearrangement uses TRBV20-1 and TRBJ2-1; 8 nucleotides align to TRBD2. The CDR3 loop spans 15 amino acids. V was pared by 3 bases and J by 3 bases, with 7 bases of the junction left unmatched. CDR1 is DFQATT, CDR2 SNEGSKA, per germline (reference sequence). CDR3 loop: CSARLGTRGYNEQFF. CDR3 bases: TGCAGTGCTAGGCTCGGGACTAGGGGCTACAATGAGCAGTTCTTC.

With regard to this clonotype: A much bigger clone sits one base away, suggesting this may be a read error. CDR3 coding DNA: TGTGCCAGCCAGGGAAAGCCGATCTATGGCTACACCTTC. It specifies CASQGKPIYGYTF. V usage is TRBV28 and J usage is TRBJ1-2, with D possibly TRBD1 on 5 matching bases. Per germline, CDR1 MDHEN and CDR2 SYDVKM. The V end lost 8 bases, the J end lost 4 bases, and 14 bases lay between the germline ends. The CDR3 has 13 residues.

This clonotype appeared many times. The chain recombines TRBV7-3 with TRBJ1-1; D is perhaps TRBD1 (6 bases). CDR1 and CDR2 (germline): SGHTA, FQGTGA. Trimming shortened V by 0 bases and J by 2 bases, and 10 bases separated the two germline ends. The length of the CDR3 is 15 residues. The CDR3 loop reads CASSLTTGRNTEAFF. The CDR3 DNA sequence: TGTGCCAGCAGCTTAACAACAGGGCGTAACACTGAAGCTTTCTTT.

This clonotype has a count of ten or more. The rearrangement uses TRBV2 and TRBJ2-4; unclear D gene. Trimming left V 8 bases short and J 0 bases short, with 17 bases between. The CDR3 has 16 amino acids. CDR1 and CDR2 (germline): SNHLY, FYNNEI. In nucleotides, the CDR3 is TGTGCCAGCTTAAACCGGGCAGCTTTAGCCAAAAACATTCAGTACTTC. It specifies CASLNRAALAKNIQYF.

This clonotype occurred many times. This rearrangement joins TRBV10-2 to TRBJ1-1; TRBD1 matches 9 bases. Germline V gene data show CDR1 as WSHSY and CDR2 as SAAADI. With V trimmed by 7 bases and J by 1 base, 1 base remained unmatched. The CDR3 totals 13 residues. In DNA form, the CDR3 reads TGCGCCAGCACGGGACAGGGGAACACTGAAGCTTTCTTT. This encodes CASTGQGNTEAFF.

This clonotype was recorded at least ten times. The chain has TRBV12-3 or TRBV12-4 and TRBJ1-5, with D maybe TRBD1 (5 bases). The CDR3 runs 15 residues. V was clipped by 3 bases and J by 4 bases, with 13 bases between them. CDR3 sequence reads: CASSFRGRNNQPQHF. The CDR3 DNA reads TGTGCCAGCAGTTTTCGGGGACGGAATAATCAGCCCCAGCATTTT.

Only a few counts were recorded for this clonotype. Just one base apart from a much larger clone, this may be a read error. The genes are TRBV10-3 and TRBJ2-7; D tentatively reads TRBD1 or TRBD2 (5 bases each). V was cut by 3 bases and J by 3 bases, with 9 bases left in between. The V gene's germline CDR1 is ENHRY and CDR2 SYGVKD. This CDR3 contains 13 residues. CDR3 sequence (DNA): TGTGCCATCAGTGATCGGGGCCACTACGAGCAGTACTTC. It translates to CAISDRGHYEQYF.

This clonotype was seen ten or more times. V usage is TRBV2 and J usage is TRBJ1-6, with a weak D call TRBD1 (5 bases). Between the trimmed V and J ends, which lost 2 bases and 14 bases, there was a span of 13 bases. The V gene's germline CDR1 is SNHLY and CDR2 FYNNEI. The CDR3 is made up of 13 amino acids. This CDR3 reads CASSELGRGALHF. CDR3 nucleotides: TGTGCCAGCAGTGAATTGGGAAGGGGAGCCCTCCACTTT.

This clonotype was observed at least ten times. This chain uses TRBV18 with TRBJ2-6; D remains ambiguous. The CDR3 is made up of 16 amino acids. Trimming stripped 0 bases from V and 0 bases from J, with 6 bases between. Per the germline V gene, CDR1 is KGHSH and CDR2 is LQKENI. CDR3 in DNA: TGTGCCAGCTCACCACCGATCAACTCTGGGGCCAACGTCCTGACTTTC. This encodes CASSPPINSGANVLTF.

This clonotype was seen many times. This chain links TRBV20-1 with TRBJ2-2; D might be TRBD2 (6 bases). The germline gives CDR1 DFQATT, CDR2 SNEGSKA (reference sequence). Trimming took 5 bases from V and 4 from J, leaving 14 bases between them. This CDR3 region has 14 residues. DNA of the CDR3: TGCAGTGCTCACGGGAGAGTGGGCACCGGGGAGCTGTTTTTT. Translating gives CSAHGRVGTGELFF.

This clonotype was counted many times. This chain links TRBV7-9 with TRBJ2-3, with 8 positions matching TRBD2. In germline, CDR1 is SEHNR, CDR2 FQNEAQ (reference sequence). CDR3 length: 14 residues. The J segment lost 9 bases and the V segment lost 5 bases, leaving 10 bases of the junction unmatched. The CDR3 DNA reads TGTGCCAGCAGCCCGGGGTTGCAGCGGGAGACGCAGTATTTT. This sequence encodes CASSPGLQRETQYF.

In its sample, this clonotype was seen a few times. This chain uses TRBV7-6 with TRBJ1-1, with D tentatively TRBD1 (6 bases). In germline, CDR1 is SGHVS, CDR2 FNYEAQ. V was clipped by 5 bases and J by 1 base, with 8 bases between them. The CDR3 is 13 amino acids. This CDR3 is CASSRQENTEAFF. The CDR3 DNA sequence: TGTGCCAGCAGCAGACAGGAGAACACTGAAGCTTTCTTT.

This clonotype came up many times. The chain links TRBV6-5 to TRBJ1-2, with D unclear. The CDR3 totals 11 residues. Germline CDR1 reads MNHEY; CDR2 reads SVGAGI. V was clipped by 9 bases and J by 6 bases, with 11 bases between them. The CDR3 protein is CASGIRHGYTF. The CDR3 DNA is TGTGCCAGTGGAATACGGCATGGCTACACCTTC.

This clonotype was seen ten or more times. The V call is TRBV4-2, the J call TRBJ1-1; D unresolved. V was shortened by 5 bases and J by 2 bases, with 15 bases between the two germline ends. The V gene's germline CDR1 is LGHNA and CDR2 YNFKEQ. The CDR3 sequence is 15 residues long. CDR3 amino acids: CASSSARGLNTEAFF. The CDR3 DNA sequence: TGTGCCAGCAGCTCGGCCCGGGGATTAAACACTGAAGCTTTCTTT.

This clonotype was observed at least ten times. The rearrangement joins TRBV30 to TRBJ2-7; 11 nucleotides line up with TRBD1. The ends lost 3 bases at V and 7 bases at J; junction bases unmatched: 11. The CDR3 has 15 amino acids. Germline V CDR1 and CDR2: GTSNPN, SVGIG (reference sequence). The CDR3 protein is CAWRFPDRGLGEQYF. CDR3 DNA sequence: TGTGCCTGGAGGTTCCCGGACAGGGGGCTGGGGGAGCAGTACTTC.

The table lists this clonotype with many counts. The rearrangement uses TRBV5-1 and TRBJ2-1; TRBD2 aligns across 15 bases. This CDR3 region has 15 residues. The ends lost 4 bases at V and 10 bases at J; junction bases unmatched: 6. The V gene's germline CDR1 is SGHRS and CDR2 YFSETQ. CDR3 DNA sequence: TGCGCCAGCAGCCGGACTAGCGGGAGGGTCGAGGAGCAGTTCTTC. Encoded protein: CASSRTSGRVEEQFF.

This clonotype appeared many times. This chain uses TRBV7-2 with TRBJ2-1; tentatively, D is TRBD1 (5 bases). Deletions cut 2 bases from V and 5 bases from J, with 13 bases between. This CDR3 is 15 amino acids long. Germline CDR1 is SGHTA and CDR2 is FQGNSA. CDR3 nucleotides: TGTGCCAGCAGCTTAAGTTATGACAGAAACAATGAGCAGTTCTTC. Translating it yields CASSLSYDRNNEQFF. Using reference TRBV7-2 and TRBJ2-1 for the parts outside the CDR3, the full variable domain is GAGVSQSPSNKVTEKGKDVELRCDPISGHTALYWYRQSLGQGLEFLIYFQGNSAPDKSGLPSDRFSAERTGGSVSTLTIQRTQQEDSAVYLCASSLSYDRNNEQFFGPGTRLTVL.

This clonotype was counted many times. V and J are TRBV4-3 and TRBJ2-3, with 10 positions matching TRBD2. CDR3 length equals 16 residues. V was clipped by 0 bases and J by 7 bases; unmatched bases: 7. The germline CDR1 and CDR2 sequences are LGHNA and YSLEER. The CDR3 DNA follows: TGCGCCAGCAGCCAAGACAGAGGACTAGCGGTAAATACGCAGTATTTT. Protein: CASSQDRGLAVNTQYF.

This clonotype occurred many times. The gene calls are TRBV5-1 and TRBJ1-2; D ambiguous. This CDR3 comprises 13 residues. With 3 bases removed from V and 6 bases from J, the gap between germline ends came to 12 bases. Looked up from germline, CDR1 is SGHRS and CDR2 is YFSETQ. The CDR3 nucleotides read TGCGCCAGCAGCTCAAACCTTTATAATGGCTACACCTTC. Protein sequence: CASSSNLYNGYTF.

This clonotype was counted between two and nine times. Since a much larger clone is just one base distant, this may be a read error. The chain has TRBV12-3 or TRBV12-4 and TRBJ2-2, with no clear D. Trimming pared 7 bases from V and 7 bases from J, leaving 7 bases between. This CDR3 is built from 11 residues. The CDR3 sequence: CASKVDGELFF. CDR3 DNA sequence: TGTGCCAGCAAGGTGGACGGGGAGCTGTTTTTT.

This chain joins TRBV4-3 and TRBJ1-6; D not certain. V was clipped by 0 bases and J by 10 bases, with 25 bases between them. CDR3 length: 19 residues. Germline V CDR1 and CDR2: LGHNA, YSLEER. The CDR3 bases are TGCGCCAGCAGCCAAGATGCCTTAGGGTTTGGAAGGGAGGGATCACCCCTCCACTTT. The encoded protein is CASSQDALGFGREGSPLHF.

This clonotype was seen many times. The chain has TRBV30 and TRBJ1-1; TRBD1 agrees at 7 bases. The V and J ends lost 3 bases and 2 bases, in that order; junction bases with no gene match: 6. This CDR3 has 14 residues. Germline assignment: CDR1 GTSNPN and CDR2 SVGIG (reference sequence). CDR3 region: CAWRGQRTNTEAFF. CDR3 sequence (DNA): TGTGCCTGGAGGGGACAGCGGACCAACACTGAAGCTTTCTTT.

This clonotype was counted ten times or more. V gene TRBV7-2 combines with J gene TRBJ2-5; a weak D match, TRBD1 (6 bases). Per the germline V gene, CDR1 is SGHTA and CDR2 is FQGNSA. The length of the CDR3 is 14 residues. V lost 5 bases, J lost 3 bases, and 13 bases lay in between. The CDR3 loop reads CASSKGQKKETQYF. In DNA, the CDR3 is TGTGCCAGCAGCAAGGGACAAAAAAAAGAGACCCAGTACTTC.

There are many counts of this clonotype. The rearrangement links TRBV10-3 to TRBJ2-7; D not certain. V was clipped by 2 bases and J by 5 bases, with 4 bases between them. Per the germline V gene, CDR1 is ENHRY and CDR2 is SYGVKD. This CDR3 has 11 amino acids. DNA for the CDR3: TGTGCCATCAGTGAGAGGGACGAGCAGTACTTC. This gives the protein CAISERDEQYF.

This clonotype was picked up many times. The gene calls are TRBV24-1 and TRBJ2-1; D possibly corresponds to TRBD2 (5 bases). V dropped 3 bases and J dropped 9 bases, with 17 bases sitting between them. From germline, CDR1 is KGHDR and CDR2 SFDVKD. This CDR3 comprises 15 residues. DNA of the CDR3: TGTGCCACCAGTGATCGAGGACTGCGTTTGGTTGAGCAGTTCTTC. This encodes CATSDRGLRLVEQFF.

This clonotype was found many times. V and J are TRBV20-1 and TRBJ2-5; the match to TRBD2 covers 9 bases. Germline values: CDR1 DFQATT, CDR2 SNEGSKA (reference sequence). The CDR3 consists of 15 residues. After removal of 1 base from V and 3 bases from J, the junction contained 6 bases not matched to a gene. DNA of the CDR3: TGCAGTGCTAGAGGGTCGCGCGGGAGGGAAGAGACCCAGTACTTC. Translation gives CSARGSRGREETQYF.

This clonotype was seen many times. The CDR3 bases are TGCGCCAGCAGCCAAGGAGACAGGGGTAACTACGAGCAGTACTTC. This gives the protein CASSQGDRGNYEQYF. The rearrangement uses TRBV4-3 and TRBJ2-7; TRBD1 matches at 8 bases. The trim removed 1 base at V and 3 bases at J, leaving 5 bases unmatched. Looked up from germline, CDR1 is LGHNA and CDR2 is YSLEER. The CDR3 is 15 residues long.

This clonotype appeared many times. The chain carries TRBV28 and TRBJ1-1; maybe TRBD1 (6 bases). Germline CDR1 and CDR2: MDHEN and SYDVKM. The CDR3 has 15 residues. V shed 5 bases and J shed 1 base, with 14 bases lying between them. The CDR3, as DNA: TGTGCCAGCAGTATTACTAGGGGGGGGAACACTGAAGCTTTCTTT. Amino acids: CASSITRGGNTEAFF.

This clonotype was seen ten or more times. This chain links TRBV7-2 with TRBJ2-1, with a weak D call TRBD1 (6 bases). This CDR3 is 15 amino acids long. V was trimmed by 4 bases and J by 1 base, leaving 11 bases between them. CDR1 and CDR2 (germline): SGHTA, FQGNSA. CDR3 coding DNA: TGTGCCAGCAGCTCCTACAGGGTTTCCTACAATGAGCAGTTCTTC. Amino acids: CASSSYRVSYNEQFF. Full variable domain (outside the CDR3, taken from reference TRBV7-2 and TRBJ2-1): GAGVSQSPSNKVTEKGKDVELRCDPISGHTALYWYRQSLGQGLEFLIYFQGNSAPDKSGLPSDRFSAERTGGSVSTLTIQRTQQEDSAVYLCASSSYRVSYNEQFFGPGTRLTVL.